This passage covers 10 T cell receptor beta chains from one sample sequenced in a study of metastatic and nonmetastatic thyroid tumors. All patients were treatment-naive before thyroid surgery. TCRdb ran MiXCR on the PCR reads. The top ten hold 9.9% of the sample, which has approximately 38,000 clones, around 17% seen once. Sequenced: tumor tissue. The receptors originated from a female donor with papillary thyroid cancer or a benign thyroid nodule (not recorded which). Some clones in this sample may be carry-over from other donors' samples.

This clone was seen ten or more times. The chain links TRBV11-1 to TRBJ2-3; D is uncertain. Trimming pared 5 bases from V and 2 bases from J, leaving 14 bases between. Germline-derived CDR1 and CDR2 are SGHAT and FQDESV (reference sequence). The CDR3 sequence is 15 residues long. The CDR3 coding sequence is TGTGCCAGCAGCCTACCAATGGGCCCCACAGATACGCAGTATTTT. Protein: CASSLPMGPTDTQYF.

This clone was seen repeatedly, ten times or more. The chain combines TRBV12-3 or TRBV12-4 with TRBJ2-5; D is unclear. The CDR3 contains 12 residues. Trimming left V 2 bases short and J 5 bases short, with 6 bases between. The CDR3 protein is CASSLIRETQYF. The DNA of the CDR3 is TGTGCCAGCAGTTTAATTAGGGAGACCCAGTACTTC.

The table lists this clone with many counts. V gene TRBV12-3 or TRBV12-4 combines with J gene TRBJ1-4; D is unresolved. With 6 bases removed from V and 3 bases from J, the gap between germline ends came to 8 bases. The length of the CDR3 is 13 residues. Here the CDR3 reads CASSSASNEKLFF. In DNA, the CDR3 is TGTGCCAGCAGCTCCGCGTCTAATGAAAAACTGTTTTTT.

The chain links TRBV20-1 to TRBJ2-7; 7 bases map to TRBD1. With V trimmed by 5 bases and J by 3 bases, 4 bases remained unmatched. Per germline, CDR1 DFQATT and CDR2 SNEGSKA (reference sequence). This CDR3 has 12 amino acids. The CDR3 loop reads CSADRDSYEQYF. Written as DNA, the CDR3 is TGCAGTGCTGACCGGGACAGCTACGAGCAGTACTTC.

This clone was recorded a few times. The chain is built from TRBV7-2 and TRBJ1-2; 7 nucleotides match TRBD1. This CDR3 spans 16 amino acids. The germline V gene encodes CDR1 SGHTA and CDR2 FQGNSA. The trim removed 0 bases at V and 5 bases at J, leaving 9 bases unmatched. CDR3 sequence (DNA): TGTGCCAGCAGCTTAGCGCTCGGGACAGCGGGATATGGCTACACCTTC. Translating it yields CASSLALGTAGYGYTF. Full variable domain (outside the CDR3, taken from reference TRBV7-2 and TRBJ1-2): GAGVSQSPSNKVTEKGKDVELRCDPISGHTALYWYRQSLGQGLEFLIYFQGNSAPDKSGLPSDRFSAERTGGSVSTLTIQRTQQEDSAVYLCASSLALGTAGYGYTFGSGTRLTVV.

The chain is built from TRBV20-1 and TRBJ1-2; maybe TRBD1 (5 bases). Trimming pared 6 bases from V and 4 bases from J, leaving 18 bases between. This CDR3 has 14 amino acids. Germline-derived CDR1 and CDR2 are DFQATT and SNEGSKA (reference sequence). CDR3 sequence: CSAGVRGTAYGYTF. The CDR3 nucleotides are TGCAGTGCAGGGGTCCGGGGTACTGCCTATGGCTACACCTTC.

The chain has TRBV27 and TRBJ2-1, with D unclear. In germline, CDR1 is MNHEY, CDR2 SMNVEV (reference sequence). V was cut by 6 bases and J by 7 bases, with 13 bases left in between. The CDR3 sequence is 13 residues long. The CDR3 sequence: CASRPGLENEQFF. The CDR3, as DNA: TGTGCCAGCAGACCCGGCCTAGAAAATGAGCAGTTCTTC.

This clone occurred many times. The chain uses TRBV30 and TRBJ1-1, with TRBD1 matching over 10 bases. Losses at the gene ends were 4 bases for V and 6 bases for J; bases not matched to a gene: 8. Germline assignment: CDR1 GTSNPN and CDR2 SVGIG (reference sequence). The CDR3 totals 14 residues. CDR3 residues: CAWTHDRGRAEAFF. The CDR3 nucleotides are TGTGCCTGGACGCACGACAGGGGGCGAGCTGAAGCTTTCTTT.

This clone occurred many times. This chain's CDR3 is CASSFGQKGQPQHF. The CDR3 DNA follows: TGTGCCAGCAGTTTTGGGCAGAAGGGGCAGCCCCAGCATTTT. The chain carries TRBV12-3 or TRBV12-4 and TRBJ1-5; D perhaps matches TRBD1 (5 bases). V lost 3 bases and J 7 bases, leaving 13 bases between the germline ends. CDR3 size: 14 residues.

This clone was observed at least ten times. The chain carries TRBV11-2 and TRBJ2-5, with D unclear. With 4 bases removed from V and 5 bases from J, the gap between germline ends came to 5 bases. CDR3 size: 11 residues. Per the germline V gene, CDR1 is SGHAT and CDR2 is FQNNGV. DNA of the CDR3: TGTGCCAGCAGCTCCGGTGAGACCCAGTACTTC. Translated, it gives CASSSGETQYF.